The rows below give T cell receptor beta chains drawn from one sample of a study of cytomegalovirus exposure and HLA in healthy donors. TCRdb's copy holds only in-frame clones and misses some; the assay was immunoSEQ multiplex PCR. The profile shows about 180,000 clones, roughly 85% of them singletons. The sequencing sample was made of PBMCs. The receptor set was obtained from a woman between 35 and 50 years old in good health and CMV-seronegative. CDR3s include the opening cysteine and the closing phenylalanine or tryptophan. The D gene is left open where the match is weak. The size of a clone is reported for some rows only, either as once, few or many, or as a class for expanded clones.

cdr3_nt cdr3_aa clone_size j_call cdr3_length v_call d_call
TGCAGTGCTAGAGCAGGGATTTGGGTCTCATTT CSARAGIWVSF . TRBJ2-3 11 TRBV20-1 .
TGTGCCAGTGGTCCGGGCGGGCGGGAGACCCAGTACTTC CASGPGGRETQYF . TRBJ2-5 13 TRBV19 .
TGCGCCAGCAGCTTGGAGGGGGGGTCTGAAGCTTTCTTT CASSLEGGSEAFF . TRBJ1-1 13 TRBV5-1 .
TGTGCCAGCAGCACCCGGCCCACGACAGGGCATGAAGCTTTCTTT CASSTRPTTGHEAFF . TRBJ1-1 15 TRBV9 TRBD1
TGCACCAGCAGCCAAGGTGCTGGCGGGGGGGCCATTGAGACCCAGTACTTC CTSSQGAGGGAIETQYF . TRBJ2-5 17 TRBV1 .
TGTGCCAGCAGCTTGACTAGCGGCAAAGAGACCCAGTACTTC CASSLTSGKETQYF . TRBJ2-5 14 TRBV7-6 TRBD2
TGTGCCAGCAGCTTAACAGGACGATCCTACGAGCAGTACTTC CASSLTGRSYEQYF . TRBJ2-7 14 TRBV5-5 .
TGTGCCAGCAGTCCAAAACAGGGGAACTATGGCTACACCTTC CASSPKQGNYGYTF . TRBJ1-2 14 TRBV6-5 TRBD1
TGTGCCAGCAGCGCCAGGACTAGCGGGAGTACAGATACGCAGTATTTT CASSARTSGSTDTQYF once TRBJ2-3 16 TRBV9 TRBD2
TGTGCCAGCAGCTGGGGACTAGCGGGAGCGACGAATGAGCAGTTCTTC CASSWGLAGATNEQFF . TRBJ2-1 16 TRBV9 TRBD2
TGTGCCACCAGCAGAGATCCCCTATCGTACGAGCAGTACTTC CATSRDPLSYEQYF . TRBJ2-7 14 TRBV15 .
TGTGCCAGCAGTTGGAGTAGAGGCGTTAGCAATCAGCCCCAGCATTTT CASSWSRGVSNQPQHF few TRBJ1-5 16 TRBV2 .
TGTGCCAGCAGCTTTAGCGGGCTGTACGAGCAGTACTTC CASSFSGLYEQYF . TRBJ2-7 13 TRBV13 TRBD2
TGCGCCAGCAGCCAAGACTCGCTAGCGGGACAGCAGTACTTC CASSQDSLAGQQYF . TRBJ2-5 14 TRBV4-1 TRBD2
TGTGCCAGCAATTACTTAGGACAAGGCTCGGAGACCCAGTACTTC CASNYLGQGSETQYF . TRBJ2-5 15 TRBV2 .
TGTGCCAGCAGCCAGGGACTAGCGGGGAACACCGGGGAGCTGTTTTTT CASSQGLAGNTGELFF . TRBJ2-2 16 TRBV16 TRBD2
TGTGCCAGCAGCCGCGCCGAGGGTGGCGAAAAACTGTTTTTT CASSRAEGGEKLFF . TRBJ1-4 14 TRBV9 .
TGTGCCAGCAGCGTATACGGGACAGGCACAGATACGCAGTATTTT CASSVYGTGTDTQYF . TRBJ2-3 15 TRBV9 TRBD1
TGTGCCAGCAGTTCCGACAGGGAGTATCTCCACTTT CASSSDREYLHF . TRBJ1-6 12 TRBV6-5 TRBD1
TGTGCCAGCAGTTTATCTGGGAGCTCCTATAATTCACCCCTCCACTTT CASSLSGSSYNSPLHF . TRBJ1-6 16 TRBV27 .
TGTGCCAGCAGCTCGGACAGACAGCAATCCTACGAGCAGTACTTC CASSSDRQQSYEQYF . TRBJ2-7 15 TRBV7-4 .
TGCAGCGTTGAAGGGACGAATAGGGGGACCCAGTACTTC CSVEGTNRGTQYF . TRBJ2-5 13 TRBV29-1 .
TGCGCCAGCAGCTTTACAGGGGGCGCTGACTATGGCTACACCTTC CASSFTGGADYGYTF few TRBJ1-2 15 TRBV5-1 TRBD1
TGTGCCAGCAGCTTGGGAACAGGCGTGAACACCGGGGAGCTGTTTTTT CASSLGTGVNTGELFF . TRBJ2-2 16 TRBV5-8 .
TGTGCCAGCAGCTTAGGAGGCGCTAGTAAACGTACCGGGGAGCTGTTTTTT CASSLGGASKRTGELFF . TRBJ2-2 17 TRBV7-2 .
TGTGCCAGTAGTCCTCCAGGGGTTAAGTATGAAAAACTGTTTTTT CASSPPGVKYEKLFF . TRBJ1-4 15 TRBV19 .
TGCAGCGTTGTACAGGGTAACTATGGCTACACCTTC CSVVQGNYGYTF . TRBJ1-2 12 TRBV29-1 .
TGTGCCAGCAGCCAAGTAGGGTCCGGGGGCTACGAGCAGTACTTC CASSQVGSGGYEQYF . TRBJ2-7 15 TRBV4-2 .
TGTGCCAGCAGCTTGGAGCAGGGGGCGCGGCAGAACTATGGCTACACCTTC CASSLEQGARQNYGYTF . TRBJ1-2 17 TRBV5-6 TRBD1
TGTGCCAGCAGCTCAATAGGGGAAACTAAAGCGGGAGGGGCGGGAAATACGCAGTATTTT CASSSIGETKAGGAGNTQYF few TRBJ2-3 20 TRBV9 TRBD2
TGTGCCAGCAGCTTTGGCCTAGCGGGAATATCCTCCTACGAGCAGTACTTC CASSFGLAGISSYEQYF once TRBJ2-7 17 TRBV7-2 TRBD2
TGCGCCAGCAGCTTGGCTGGAGGTGGCTACACCTTC CASSLAGGGYTF . TRBJ1-2 12 TRBV5-1 .
TGTGCCAGCAGTGAACGGGGGGGCCAGCCCCAGCATTTT CASSERGGQPQHF few TRBJ1-5 13 TRBV2 .
TGTGCCAGCAGCTCAAGACTAGCGGGAGTCTCCTACAATGAGCAGTTCTTC CASSSRLAGVSYNEQFF . TRBJ2-1 17 TRBV11-1 TRBD2
TGTGCCTGGAGTGTGACAGGGGGAGAGACCCAGTACTTC CAWSVTGGETQYF once TRBJ2-5 13 TRBV30 TRBD1
TGTGCCAGCACCGATTCCCAGACAGGCACGAACTATGGCTACACCTTC CASTDSQTGTNYGYTF . TRBJ1-2 16 TRBV28 .
TGTGCCAGCAGCTTAGTACGGGCTAGCGGCATGAACTACGAGCAGTACTTC CASSLVRASGMNYEQYF . TRBJ2-7 17 TRBV11-2 TRBD2
TGCAGTGCTAGCCTTCAGTCTGGCTACACCTTC CSASLQSGYTF . TRBJ1-2 11 TRBV20-1 .
TGCAGCGTTGGGGCAGGGGTAGGTCAGCCCCAGCATTTT CSVGAGVGQPQHF few TRBJ1-5 13 TRBV29-1 .
TGTGCCAGCAAAAGGGGGGGGCAAGACTACAATGAGCAGTTCTTC CASKRGGQDYNEQFF . TRBJ2-1 15 TRBV2 .
TGTGCCAGCAATCCCGGGACAGGGTTTAATTCACCCCTCCACTTT CASNPGTGFNSPLHF once TRBJ1-6 15 TRBV27 TRBD1
TGCGCCAGCAGCCCGCAACCCTCAGGGGGCGCAGGGGGCTACACCTTC CASSPQPSGGAGGYTF . TRBJ1-2 16 TRBV5-1 TRBD1
TGTGCCAGCAGCCAGGAGGGACTAGCGCACAATGAGCAGTTCTTC CASSQEGLAHNEQFF . TRBJ2-1 15 TRBV5-6 TRBD2
TGCGCCAGCAGCACAGAACCGGGGTCCTCCTACAATGAGCAGTTCTTC CASSTEPGSSYNEQFF . TRBJ2-1 16 TRBV5-1 .
TGTGCCAGCAGTGAAACGGGGGAAGGCTATGGCTACACCTTC CASSETGEGYGYTF few TRBJ1-2 14 TRBV6-1 .
TGTGCCAGCAGCCCGGGACAGGTTGGCCCCGGGGAGCTGTTTTTT CASSPGQVGPGELFF few TRBJ2-2 15 TRBV13 TRBD1
TGTGCCAGTAGTATCACAGGGGCGGCCCAGCCCCAGCATTTT CASSITGAAQPQHF . TRBJ1-5 14 TRBV19 TRBD1
TGCGCCAGCCAAGTGCAGGTGAACACTGAAGCTTTCTTT CASQVQVNTEAFF few TRBJ1-1 13 TRBV5-1 .
TGCGCCAGCAGCCAAACCAACGGTGGTTCCTACGAGCAGTACTTC CASSQTNGGSYEQYF . TRBJ2-7 15 TRBV4-3 .
TGCGCCAGCAGCCAAGATCGTCCGAAGCTCGGTGAGCAGTTCTTC CASSQDRPKLGEQFF . TRBJ2-1 15 TRBV4-1 .